This entry lists 28 T cell receptor beta chains sequenced from one sample in a study of neurological immune-mediated disorders. MiXCR, applied by TCRdb to the 5' RACE reads, yields one record per CDR3 protein. The data contain about 99,000 distinct CDR3 sequences, less than 14% of them singletons. As to time point: longitudinal time-point 3. Sequenced: PBMCs. The receptors here all came from a female donor with HTLV-1-associated myelopathy (HAM/TSP).

This clonotype turned up a few times. The rearrangement uses TRBV19 and TRBJ2-2, with TRBD2 matching over 8 bases. Germline CDR1 is LNHDA and CDR2 is SQIVND (reference sequence). Losses at the gene ends were 2 bases for V and 3 bases for J; bases not matched to a gene: 5. This CDR3 spans 16 amino acids. CDR3 nucleotides: TGTGCCAGTAGTATAACACGGGGGGGACACACCGGGGAGCTGTTTTTT. Residues: CASSITRGGHTGELFF.

This clonotype was recorded at least ten times. The chain links TRBV7-2 to TRBJ1-1; 7 bases agree with TRBD1. With V trimmed by 4 bases and J by 5 bases, 4 bases remained unmatched. This CDR3 is 13 amino acids long. The germline V gene has CDR1 SGHTA and CDR2 FQGNSA. Here the CDR3 reads CASSSRTGTEAFF. In DNA form, the CDR3 reads TGTGCCAGCAGCTCCCGGACAGGAACTGAAGCTTTCTTT.

This clonotype has a count of ten or more. The chain couples TRBV7-8 to TRBJ2-1; D might be TRBD2 (7 bases). Trimming removed 1 base at V and 7 bases at J, with 14 bases between. CDR1 and CDR2 (germline): SGHVS, FQNEAQ. The CDR3 is 15 amino acids. The CDR3 bases are TGTGCCAGCAGCTTAGGGTGGGGGCGGGGGAATGAGCAGTTCTTC. This translates into CASSLGWGRGNEQFF.

This clonotype has at least ten counts. The CDR3: CASSPYPNEQFF. The CDR3 DNA is TGTGCCAGCAGCCCCTACCCCAATGAGCAGTTCTTC. V usage is TRBV7-8 and J usage is TRBJ2-1, with D unclear. The CDR3 is 12 residues long. V lost 5 bases and J 6 bases, leaving 8 bases between the germline ends. Germline CDR1 and CDR2: SGHVS and FQNEAQ.

The chain recombines TRBV20-1 with TRBJ2-3; the D gene is possibly TRBD2 (5 bases). The CDR3 length is 14 residues. CDR1 is DFQATT, CDR2 SNEGSKA, per germline (reference sequence). The CDR3 region is CIVRDRGSGHTQYF. CDR3 in DNA: TGCATTGTTAGAGATAGAGGGAGCGGTCATACGCAGTATTTT.

There are many counts of this clonotype. The rearrangement joins TRBV10-1 to TRBJ2-7, with 7 nucleotides matching TRBD1. This CDR3 is built from 12 residues. Germline V lookup: CDR1 WNHNN, CDR2 SYGVQD (reference sequence). The V segment lost 8 bases and the J segment 3 bases; nucleotides outside the gene matches: 4. The CDR3 is CASSDRDYEQYF. The CDR3 coding sequence is TGCGCCAGCTCCGACAGGGACTACGAGCAGTACTTC.

This clonotype was seen ten or more times. The chain has TRBV20-1 and TRBJ1-6; a possible D gene is TRBD1 (5 bases). Germline-derived CDR1 and CDR2 are DFQATT and SNEGSKA (reference sequence). This CDR3 spans 12 amino acids. Between the trimmed V and J ends, which lost 5 bases and 6 bases, there was a span of 8 bases. CDR3 sequence reads: CSAYRSNSPLHF. The CDR3 DNA follows: TGCAGTGCTTACAGGAGTAATTCACCCCTCCACTTT.

In its sample, this clonotype was seen many times. This chain joins TRBV20-1 and TRBJ2-5; 7 nucleotides align to TRBD2. The CDR3 loop spans 13 amino acids. Germline V gives CDR1 DFQATT, CDR2 SNEGSKA (reference sequence). The CDR3 reads CSGVGRGQETQYF. CDR3 DNA: TGCAGCGGCGTCGGGCGGGGGCAAGAGACCCAGTACTTC.

Ten or more counts support this clonotype. The V gene is TRBV29-1, the J gene TRBJ1-3; 7 bases match TRBD1. Trimming cost V 4 bases and J 2 bases; bases outside gene matches: 2. Germline V CDR1 and CDR2: SQVTM, ANQGSEA. CDR3 length equals 13 residues. The CDR3 spells CSVADRAGNTIYF. Written as DNA, the CDR3 is TGCAGCGTTGCAGACAGGGCTGGAAACACCATATATTTT.

At least ten counts were recorded for this clonotype. The genes are TRBV5-6 and TRBJ2-5; D possibly corresponds to TRBD2 (6 bases). The V and J ends lost 4 bases and 3 bases respectively, with 22 bases between them. Germline V lookup: CDR1 SGHDT, CDR2 YYEEEE. CDR3 length equals 17 residues. DNA for the CDR3: TGTGCCAGCAGCCCCCAGAGCTCCTCGGACTATAAAGAGACCCAGTACTTC. This codes for CASSPQSSSDYKETQYF.

In this sample, this clonotype turned up many times. This rearrangement joins TRBV5-6 to TRBJ1-2; TRBD1 matches at 7 bases. The CDR3 is 16 residues long. The junction had 13 bases not matched to a gene; V was cut back by 1 base and J by 7 bases. CDR1 is SGHDT, CDR2 YYEEEE, per germline. The CDR3 region has the DNA TGTGCCAGCAGCTTGAGGGGGCGTGGATTGTCTGGTGGCTACACCTTC. Amino acid sequence: CASSLRGRGLSGGYTF.

This clonotype was recorded a few times. This chain links TRBV20-1 with TRBJ1-6; 9 bases map to TRBD1. The J segment lost 10 bases and the V segment lost 2 bases, leaving 9 bases of the junction unmatched. CDR1 and CDR2 (germline): DFQATT, SNEGSKA (reference sequence). The CDR3 totals 15 residues. The CDR3: CSARPKGTGYSPLHF. CDR3 sequence (DNA): TGCAGTGCTAGACCGAAAGGGACAGGGTACTCACCCCTCCACTTT.

This clonotype was counted at least ten times. This rearrangement joins TRBV5-1 to TRBJ2-3, with TRBD1 identical over 9 bases. The CDR3 is 15 residues long. The germline CDR1 and CDR2 sequences are SGHRS and YFSETQ. Trimming cost V 7 bases and J 4 bases; bases outside gene matches: 10. The CDR3 protein is CASSTSNRGPDTQYF. CDR3 bases: TGCGCCAGCTCAACCTCAAACAGGGGGCCAGATACGCAGTATTTT.

The rearrangement uses TRBV20-1 and TRBJ2-6; D possibly uses TRBD1 or TRBD2 (6 bases each). The V gene's germline CDR1 is DFQATT and CDR2 SNEGSKA (reference sequence). V was trimmed by 0 bases and J by 2 bases, leaving 11 bases between them. The length of the CDR3 is 16 residues. CDR3 nucleotide sequence: TGCAGTGCTAGAGATTGGGGGGCGCCTGGGGCCAACGTCCTGACTTTC. This codes for CSARDWGAPGANVLTF.

This clonotype was seen many times. The gene calls are TRBV20-1 and TRBJ1-5; 7 bases agree with TRBD1. This CDR3 has 13 residues. V lost 2 bases to trimming and J lost 7 bases; unmatched junction nucleotides: 5. The germline V gene has CDR1 DFQATT and CDR2 SNEGSKA (reference sequence). The CDR3 coding sequence is TGCAGTGCTAGAAACAGGGGCGGCCAGCCCCAGCATTTT. This gives the protein CSARNRGGQPQHF.

The V and J genes are TRBV4-2 and TRBJ1-2; tentative D call: TRBD1 (5 bases). CDR3 length equals 15 residues. Germline CDR1 reads LGHNA; CDR2 reads YNFKEQ. V lost 4 bases, J lost 4 bases, and 16 bases lay in between. The CDR3 loop is CASSRAGTGRYGYTF. The CDR3 bases are TGTGCCAGCAGCCGGGCCGGGACTGGGCGCTATGGCTACACCTTC.

Comments on this clonotype: A read error may be the cause here, since a much bigger clone is one base away. CDR3 nucleotides: TGCGCCAGCAGCTTGGAAGGACGCTCCTTCGAGCAGTACTTC. Translation gives CASSLEGRSFEQYF. The chain joins TRBV5-1 to TRBJ2-7; no clear D gene. Germline CDR1 is SGHRS and CDR2 is YFSETQ. The CDR3 totals 14 residues.

The table lists this clonotype with many counts. The chain links TRBV4-1 to TRBJ1-4, with D possibly matching TRBD1 (6 bases). This CDR3 has 16 residues. From germline, CDR1 is MGHRA and CDR2 YSYEKL. V dropped 4 bases and J dropped 8 bases, with 20 bases sitting between them. CDR3 protein: CASSRSEQGGIEKLFF. The DNA for the CDR3 is TGCGCCAGCAGCCGATCAGAACAGGGAGGAATAGAAAAACTGTTTTTT.

This clonotype has only a few counts. The rearrangement links TRBV5-1 to TRBJ2-3; maybe TRBD1 (5 bases). The germline V gene has CDR1 SGHRS and CDR2 YFSETQ. This CDR3 has 15 residues. Trimming removed 2 bases from V and 4 bases from J, with 14 bases in between. CDR3 coding DNA: TGCGCCAGCAGCTTCCAGGGTCTTCCCCCAGATACGCAGTATTTT. Protein: CASSFQGLPPDTQYF.

This clonotype was recorded at least ten times. The junction departs from germline at one end; a sequencing error may be responsible. The rearrangement uses TRBV15 and TRBJ2-7; the D is unclear. This CDR3 spans 12 amino acids. Per germline, CDR1 LNHNV and CDR2 YYDKDF (reference sequence). The CDR3 DNA reads as TGTGCCACCAGCGGAGAAAACTACGAGCAGTACTTC. This encodes CATSGENYEQYF.

This clonotype was counted at least ten times. The V call is TRBV9, the J call TRBJ1-5; D is uncertain. The CDR3 spans 15 residues. The V end lost 0 bases, the J end lost 7 bases, and 14 bases lay between the germline ends. Germline assignment: CDR1 SGDLS and CDR2 YYNGEE. The CDR3 bases are TGTGCCAGCAGCGTAGAAGATGGGTTTGGACAGCCCCAGCATTTT. Translated: CASSVEDGFGQPQHF.

Worth noting for this clonotype: Given a much more abundant clone one base away, this may be a read error. This chain links TRBV5-1 with TRBJ1-1; D not certain. Germline CDR1 SGHRS, CDR2 YFSETQ. This CDR3 comprises 11 residues. In DNA form, the CDR3 reads TGCGCCAACAGCTCCCAGATTGAAGCTTTCTTT. This encodes CANSSQIEAFF. The full variable domain, its missing parts supplied by reference TRBV5-1 and TRBJ1-1, is KAGVTQTPRYLIKTRGQQVTLSCSPISGHRSVSWYQQTPGQGLQFLFEYFSETQRNKGNFPGRFSGRQFSNSRSEMNVSTLELGDSALYLCANSSQIEAFFGQGTRLTVV.

This clonotype was detected ten times or more. This chain links TRBV7-9 with TRBJ2-7, with a possible D match to TRBD1 (5 bases). Trimming removed 1 base from V and 5 bases from J, with 12 bases in between. Per germline, CDR1 SEHNR and CDR2 FQNEAQ (reference sequence). This CDR3 is built from 14 residues. CDR3 sequence (DNA): TGTGCCAGCAGCTTAGAGGTCAGGGTGGACGAGCAGTACTTC. Protein sequence: CASSLEVRVDEQYF.

Many counts were recorded for this clonotype. The V and J genes are TRBV5-1 and TRBJ1-1, with D perhaps TRBD1 (6 bases). With 1 base removed from V and 7 bases from J, the gap between germline ends came to 14 bases. Germline CDR1 SGHRS, CDR2 YFSETQ. This CDR3 is 14 amino acids long. The CDR3 nucleotides read TGCGCCAGCAGCTTGTACTGGGGGACAAATGAAGCTTTCTTT. Its translation is CASSLYWGTNEAFF.

In its sample, this clonotype was seen many times. The genes are TRBV4-1 and TRBJ2-2; 7 bases match TRBD1. There are 17 residues in the CDR3. Trimming removed 1 base from V and 3 bases from J; junction bases left unmatched: 8. The germline gives CDR1 MGHRA, CDR2 YSYEKL. The CDR3 region has the DNA TGCGCCAGCAGCCAAGGGCGGCAGGGGGTCGACACCGGGGAGCTGTTTTTT. The encoded protein is CASSQGRQGVDTGELFF.

This clonotype occurred many times. This chain joins TRBV6-5 and TRBJ2-7; 7 bases are shared with TRBD1. The ends lost 2 bases at V and 3 bases at J; junction bases unmatched: 7. This CDR3 spans 15 amino acids. CDR1 is MNHEY and CDR2 is SVGAGI in the germline V gene. The CDR3 spells CASSYRDRQGYEQYF. The CDR3 DNA sequence: TGTGCCAGCAGTTACCGGGACCGACAGGGCTACGAGCAGTACTTC.

This clonotype has only a few counts. The rearrangement uses TRBV20-1 and TRBJ2-5; D is perhaps TRBD1 (7 bases). Trimming cost V 1 base and J 5 bases, with 14 bases left between them. This CDR3 contains 14 residues. From germline, CDR1 is DFQATT and CDR2 SNEGSKA (reference sequence). The CDR3 region has the DNA TGCAGTGCTAGAGCCTCCAGGGGGAGGGAGACCCAGTACTTC. Protein sequence: CSARASRGRETQYF.

The chain joins TRBV9 to TRBJ2-3, with 11 bases identical to TRBD2. The CDR3 runs 16 residues. The germline V gene has CDR1 SGDLS and CDR2 YYNGEE. Trimming cost V 0 bases and J 2 bases; bases outside gene matches: 2. CDR3 DNA sequence: TGTGCCAGCAGCGTAGGGACTAGCGGGCTCACAGATACGCAGTATTTT. Its translation is CASSVGTSGLTDTQYF.